These 5 T cell receptor beta chains share one sample of origin, sequenced in a study of follicular helper T cells after annual influenza vaccination. Time point meaning: 2015-2016 season, pre-vaccination. Using immunoSEQ multiplex PCR, the repertoire was profiled, and TCRdb retains in-frame clones only, with some absent. The table shows about 9,200 clones, with nearly 85% occurring only once. Specimen: CXCR5+ CD38- circulating T follicular helper cells from blood, collected on the day of influenza vaccination. Specified subset: circulating Tfh, non-naive CD4+CXCR5+PD-1+ (ICOS+CD38+ or ICOS-CD38-). The receptors stem from an adult who received the influenza vaccine.

The chain carries TRBV5-1 and TRBJ2-2; TRBD1 is a possible D gene (6 bases). V lost 7 bases to trimming and J lost 0 bases, with 13 bases between them. The CDR3 runs 15 residues. Germline lookup yields CDR1 SGHRS and CDR2 YFSETQ. CDR3 sequence reads: CASRPDRPNTGELFF. Here the CDR3 DNA reads TGCGCCAGCCGCCCGGACAGACCGAACACCGGGGAGCTGTTTTTT. The full variable domain, in which reference TRBV5-1 and TRBJ2-2 provide the parts outside the CDR3, is KAGVTQTPRYLIKTRGQQVTLSCSPISGHRSVSWYQQTPGQGLQFLFEYFSETQRNKGNFPGRFSGRQFSNSRSEMNVSTLELGDSALYLCASRPDRPNTGELFFGEGSRLTVL.

CDR3 in DNA: TGTGCCTGGAGTTTACAGGGTGTTGGCTACACCTTC. Protein product: CAWSLQGVGYTF. The rearrangement uses TRBV30 and TRBJ1-2; D is perhaps TRBD1 (6 bases). The length of the CDR3 is 12 residues. Trimming took off 2 bases at V and 7 bases at J, with 11 bases between the two ends. CDR1 and CDR2 (germline): GTSNPN, SVGIG (reference sequence).

The chain carries TRBV9 and TRBJ2-1; D might be TRBD1 (5 bases). CDR3 length: 18 residues. Germline V lookup: CDR1 SGDLS, CDR2 YYNGEE. With 0 bases removed from V and 10 bases from J, the gap between germline ends came to 26 bases. The CDR3 sequence: CASSVAINVFAGNGEQFF. As DNA, the CDR3 is TGTGCCAGCAGCGTAGCTATCAATGTGTTCGCAGGGAATGGGGAGCAGTTCTTC. Based on the CDR3 plus reference TRBV9 and TRBJ2-1, the full variable domain is DSGVTQTPKHLITATGQRVTLRCSPRSGDLSVYWYQQSLDQGLQFLIQYYNGEERAKGNILERFSAQQFPDLHSELNLSSLELGDSALYFCASSVAINVFAGNGEQFFGPGTRLTVL.

The chain couples TRBV7-9 to TRBJ1-3; no definite D call. V was trimmed by 2 bases and J by 0 bases, leaving 17 bases between them. CDR3 size: 18 residues. Per germline, CDR1 SEHNR and CDR2 FQNEAQ (reference sequence). The CDR3 nucleotides read TGTGCCAGCAGCTTATTCCCCCCCGATAAAAGCTCTGGAAACACCATATATTTT. The encoded protein is CASSLFPPDKSSGNTIYF.

The chain is built from TRBV19 and TRBJ1-3; 7 bases line up with TRBD1. V lost 1 base, J lost 1 base, and 1 base stayed unmatched. CDR3 size: 15 residues. Germline V gene data show CDR1 as LNHDA and CDR2 as SQIVND (reference sequence). CDR3 sequence (DNA): TGTGCCAGTAGTATAGGACAGGGTTCTGGAAACACCATATATTTT. Translating gives CASSIGQGSGNTIYF.